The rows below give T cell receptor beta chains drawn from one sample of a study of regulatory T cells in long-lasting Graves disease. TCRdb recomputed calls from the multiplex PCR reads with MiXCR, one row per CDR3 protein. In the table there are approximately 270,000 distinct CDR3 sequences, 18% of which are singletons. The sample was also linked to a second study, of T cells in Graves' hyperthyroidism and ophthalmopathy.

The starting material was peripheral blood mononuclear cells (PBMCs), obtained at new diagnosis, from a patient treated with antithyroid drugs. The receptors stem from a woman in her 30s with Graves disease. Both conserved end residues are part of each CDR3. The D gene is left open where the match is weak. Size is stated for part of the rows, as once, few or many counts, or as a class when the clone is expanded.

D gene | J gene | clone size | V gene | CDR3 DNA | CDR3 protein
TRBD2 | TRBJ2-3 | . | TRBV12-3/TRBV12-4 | TGTGCCAGCAGTTCAAGAGCGGGGGCTACAGATACGCAGTATTTT | CASSSRAGATDTQYF
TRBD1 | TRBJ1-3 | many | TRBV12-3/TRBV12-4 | TGTGCCAGCAGTTCCCTTACAGGGGCTGGAAACACCATATATTTT | CASSSLTGAGNTIYF
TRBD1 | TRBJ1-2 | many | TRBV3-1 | TGTGCCAGCAGCCCCTATGGAACAGGGGGTAGCGGCTATGGCTACACCTTC | CASSPYGTGGSGYGYTF
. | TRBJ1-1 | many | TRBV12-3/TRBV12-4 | TGTGCCAGCAGTTTGAGCGGGGGGACTGAAGCTTTCTTT | CASSLSGGTEAFF
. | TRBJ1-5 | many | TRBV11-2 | TGTGCCAGCAGCCCGGACGGGAGCAATCAGCCCCAGCATTTT | CASSPDGSNQPQHF
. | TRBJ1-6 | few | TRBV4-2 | TGTGCCAGCAGCCAAGAGGGTAACTATAATTCACCCCTCCACTTT | CASSQEGNYNSPLHF
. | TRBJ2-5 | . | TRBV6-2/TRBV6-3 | TGTGCCAGCGGCAGGGAGCAAGAGACCCAGTACTTC | CASGREQETQYF
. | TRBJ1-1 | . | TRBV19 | TGTGCCAGTACGGGACTGTGGAACACTGAAGCTTTCTTT | CASTGLWNTEAFF
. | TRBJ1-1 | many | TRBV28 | TGTGCCAGCAGTTCAAAAGGGGCCGCAAACACTGAAGCTTTCTTT | CASSSKGAANTEAFF
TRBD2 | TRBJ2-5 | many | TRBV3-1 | TGTGCCAGCAGCCCCTGGACTAGCGGGGGGGTCAAAGAGACCCAGTACTTC | CASSPWTSGGVKETQYF
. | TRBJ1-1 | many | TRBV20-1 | TGCAGTGCTCAATCTGGGGGAGGGCTCACTGAAGCTTTCTTT | CSAQSGGGLTEAFF
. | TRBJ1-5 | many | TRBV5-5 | TGTGCCAGCAGCCCCTCACCGGACCTGAATCAGCCCCAGCATTTT | CASSPSPDLNQPQHF
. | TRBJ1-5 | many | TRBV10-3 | TGTGCCATCAGTGAGTCATGGGACGGCTTTAGCAATCAGCCCCAGCATTTT | CAISESWDGFSNQPQHF
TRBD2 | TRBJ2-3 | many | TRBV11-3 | TGTGCCAGCAGCTTAGCACTAGCGGGGTGGGTTGATACGCAGTATTTT | CASSLALAGWVDTQYF
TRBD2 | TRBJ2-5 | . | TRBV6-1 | TGTGCCAGCAGTCAAGATGGACTAGCGGGGACCTCCCAAGAGACCCAGTACTTC | CASSQDGLAGTSQETQYF
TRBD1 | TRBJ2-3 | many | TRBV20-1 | TGCAGTGCTCCCGACAGGGGATCGATGACAGATACGCAGTATTTT | CSAPDRGSMTDTQYF
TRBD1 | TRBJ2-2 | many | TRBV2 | TGTGCCAGCAGTCTCCGACAGGGAATTGAGGCCGGGGAGCTGTTTTTT | CASSLRQGIEAGELFF
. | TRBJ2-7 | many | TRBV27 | TGTGCCAGCAGTTTATTCCGGCGGTGGCAGTACTTC | CASSLFRRWQYF
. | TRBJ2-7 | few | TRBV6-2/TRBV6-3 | TGTGCCAGCAGTTACTCTGGGGGTGGGCCCTACGAGCAGTACTTC | CASSYSGGGPYEQYF
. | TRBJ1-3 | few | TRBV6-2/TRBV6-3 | TGTGCCACCGTGGACAGAGTCCTCCACTCTGGAAACACCATATATTTT | CATVDRVLHSGNTIYF
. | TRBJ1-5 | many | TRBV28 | TGTGCCAGCAGCACTAGAAAGGGGCGGCAGCCCCAGCATTTT | CASSTRKGRQPQHF
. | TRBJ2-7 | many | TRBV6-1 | TGTGCCAGCAGCGGACGGGAGAAAGCCTACGAGCAGTACTTC | CASSGREKAYEQYF
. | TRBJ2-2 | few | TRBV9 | TGTGCCAGCAGCGTAAGGGAACAGGGATGGAACACCGGGGAGCTGTTTTTT | CASSVREQGWNTGELFF
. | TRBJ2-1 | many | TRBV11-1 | TGTGCCACCGCCGGAGGGGAGACCTACAATGAGCAGTTCTTC | CATAGGETYNEQFF
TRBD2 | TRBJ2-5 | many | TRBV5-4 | TGTGCCAGCAGCTCCGGCTCAACTAGCGGGGGGCCGGGGACCCAGTACTTC | CASSSGSTSGGPGTQYF
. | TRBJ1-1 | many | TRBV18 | TGTGCCAGCTCACCCGGGGGCGGGGATTACACTGAAGCTTTCTTT | CASSPGGGDYTEAFF
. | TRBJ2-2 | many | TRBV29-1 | TGCAGCGTTGATAGGGCAGGGGCCACCGGGGAGCTGTTTTTT | CSVDRAGATGELFF
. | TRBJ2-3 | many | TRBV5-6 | TGTGCCAGCCTCCGGCTCATGGGAGATACGCAGTATTTT | CASLRLMGDTQYF
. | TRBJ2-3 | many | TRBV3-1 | TGTGCCAGCAGCCAAGGCCACCGCACAGATACGCAGTATTTT | CASSQGHRTDTQYF
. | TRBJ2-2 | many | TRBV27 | TGTGCCAGCACTAGCAGGGGTTCCACCGGGGAGCTGTTTTTT | CASTSRGSTGELFF
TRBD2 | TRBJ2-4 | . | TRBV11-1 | TGTGCCAGCAGCTTCGGACTAGCGGGGGCCAAAAACATTCAGTACTTC | CASSFGLAGAKNIQYF
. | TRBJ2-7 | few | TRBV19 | TGTGCCAGTAGTAACCCGACCGGGACTCTCCTGTACTTC | CASSNPTGTLLYF
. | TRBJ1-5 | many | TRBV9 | TGTGCCAGCAGCCCTAACGGATATCAGCCCCAGCATTTT | CASSPNGYQPQHF
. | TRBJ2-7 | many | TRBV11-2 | TGCGCCAGCAGCCAAGCCCCGACAGTTATCGACGAGCAGTACTTC | CASSQAPTVIDEQYF
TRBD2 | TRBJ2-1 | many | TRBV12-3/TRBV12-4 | TGTGCCAGCAGTCCCATCCCAGGACTAGCGGGGCACAATGAGCAGTTCTTC | CASSPIPGLAGHNEQFF
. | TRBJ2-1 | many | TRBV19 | TGTGCCAGTAGTATCGTCGATTATGAGCAGTTCTTC | CASSIVDYEQFF
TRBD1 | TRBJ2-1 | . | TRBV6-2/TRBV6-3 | TGTGCCAGCAGTATCGACAGGGGGATCTACAATGAGCAGTTCTTC | CASSIDRGIYNEQFF
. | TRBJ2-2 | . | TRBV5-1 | TGCGCCAGCAGCTTGGTCCAAACCACCGGGGAGCTGTTTTTT | CASSLVQTTGELFF
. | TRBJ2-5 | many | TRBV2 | TGTGCCAGCAGTGAACAGTTATCCTTCGGGTTTTTGTGGTTC | CASSEQLSFGFLWF
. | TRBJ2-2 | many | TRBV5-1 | TGCGCCAGCAGCTGGTCGTCCAACGCGAACACCGGGGAGCTGTTTTTT | CASSWSSNANTGELFF
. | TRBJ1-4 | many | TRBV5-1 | TGCGCCAGCAGCCTAACGGATAGTAATGAAAAACTGTTTTTT | CASSLTDSNEKLFF
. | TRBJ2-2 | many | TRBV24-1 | TGTGCCACCAGTGACCCGACCGGGACTCAGGACACCGGGGAGCTGTTTTTT | CATSDPTGTQDTGELFF
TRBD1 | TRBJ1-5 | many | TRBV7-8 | TGTGCCAGCAGCCCCTCACTTCCAGGGGGCTGGCAGCCCCAGCATTTT | CASSPSLPGGWQPQHF
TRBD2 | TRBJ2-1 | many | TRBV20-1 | TGCAGTGCCAGCGTTGCGGGGGCCTACAATGAGCAGTTCTTC | CSASVAGAYNEQFF
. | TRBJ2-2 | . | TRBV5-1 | TGCGCCAGCAGCTTGGACGGGGGCTGGAGCACCGGGGAGCTGTTTTTT | CASSLDGGWSTGELFF
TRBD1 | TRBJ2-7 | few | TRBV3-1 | TGTGCCAGCAGCCGGGGGGGACAGGGGAACGAGCAGTACTTC | CASSRGGQGNEQYF
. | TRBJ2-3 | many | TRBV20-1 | TGCAGTGCCCCGGACTTCGGAGATACGCAGTATTTT | CSAPDFGDTQYF
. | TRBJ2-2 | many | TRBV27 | TGTGCCAGCAGCCGCACACCAGTCGTCGGGACCGGGGAGCTGTTTTTT | CASSRTPVVGTGELFF